The next 26 T cell receptor beta chains were all read from a single sample in a study of cytomegalovirus exposure and HLA in healthy donors. PCR employed 60 Vbeta and 13 Jbeta primers. TCRdb keeps only in-frame clones here, not all; method: immunoSEQ multiplex PCR. The table records around 170,000 clones, 75% to 90% of them present only once. Sample: PBMCs. The receptors stem from a young woman in good health and CMV-seronegative.

This chain connects TRBV7-9 to TRBJ2-3, with TRBD2 identical over 11 bases. The CDR3 consists of 16 residues. CDR1 is SEHNR, CDR2 FQNEAQ, per germline (reference sequence). V trimming: 5 bases; J trimming: 4 bases; junction bases outside the gene matches: 8. CDR3 bases: TGTGCCAGCAGCAACGGACTAGCGGGCCCTCCAGATACGCAGTATTTT. Protein product: CASSNGLAGPPDTQYF. Combining the CDR3 with reference TRBV7-9 and TRBJ2-3 gives the whole variable domain DTGVSQNPRHKITKRGQNVTFRCDPISEHNRLYWYRQTLGQGPEFLTYFQNEAQLEKSRLLSDRFSAERPKGSFSTLEIQRTEQGDSAMYLCASSNGLAGPPDTQYFGPGTRLTVL.

The rearrangement links TRBV28 to TRBJ2-7; TRBD2 is a possible D gene (6 bases). V lost 7 bases to trimming and J lost 2 bases, with 12 bases between them. The CDR3 totals 13 residues. Per the germline V gene, CDR1 is MDHEN and CDR2 is SYDVKM. The CDR3 loop is CASTLGGTYEQYF. The CDR3 DNA is TGTGCCAGCACCCTCGGGGGTACCTACGAGCAGTACTTC. Looking up the rest from reference TRBV28 and TRBJ2-7 gives the full variable domain: DVKVTQSSRYLVKRTGEKVFLECVQDMDHENMFWYRQDPGLGLRLIYFSYDVKMKEKGDIPEGYSVSREKKERFSLILESASTNQTSMYLCASTLGGTYEQYFGPGTRLTVT.

The chain joins TRBV6-6 to TRBJ2-5, with D unclear. From germline, CDR1 is MNHNY and CDR2 SVGAGI (reference sequence). V was pared by 0 bases and J by 0 bases, with 8 bases between. The CDR3 covers 15 residues. The CDR3 protein is CASSYSSTDQETQYF. CDR3 coding DNA: TGTGCCAGCAGTTACTCGAGTACGGACCAAGAGACCCAGTACTTC.

This chain connects TRBV9 to TRBJ1-2, with D possibly being TRBD1 (5 bases). Germline assignment: CDR1 SGDLS and CDR2 YYNGEE. Trimming cost V 0 bases and J 0 bases, with 9 bases left between them. The CDR3 consists of 15 residues. In DNA, the CDR3 is TGTGCCAGCAGCGTAGGGGGGGGGTCTAACTATGGCTACACCTTC. This gives the protein CASSVGGGSNYGYTF.

This chain connects TRBV18 to TRBJ2-7, with 7 nucleotides matching TRBD1. J gave up 2 bases and V 1 base, and 2 bases lay outside the gene matches. The CDR3 has 14 residues. CDR1 KGHSH and CDR2 LQKENI come from the germline V gene. The CDR3 coding sequence is TGTGCCAGCTCACCACAGGGACAGACCTACGAGCAGTACTTC. Its protein is CASSPQGQTYEQYF.

This clone was counted only a few times. This rearrangement joins TRBV6-5 to TRBJ2-5; D is perhaps TRBD2 (5 bases). This CDR3 contains 13 residues. From germline, CDR1 is MNHEY and CDR2 SVGAGI. With 2 bases removed from V and 3 bases from J, the gap between germline ends came to 7 bases. The CDR3 loop reads CASSYLREETQYF. DNA of the CDR3: TGTGCCAGCAGTTACCTGAGGGAAGAGACCCAGTACTTC.

This clone was counted a single time. The rearrangement links TRBV2 to TRBJ1-2; D remains ambiguous. CDR1 and CDR2 from the germline V gene are SNHLY and FYNNEI. V was pared by 6 bases and J by 4 bases, with 12 bases between. This CDR3 region has 13 residues. The CDR3 protein is CASRTGIIYGYTF. The CDR3 DNA sequence: TGTGCCAGCAGAACCGGGATCATCTATGGCTACACCTTC.

This clone was found once. This chain links TRBV5-1 with TRBJ2-5; TRBD2 aligns across 10 bases. The CDR3 contains 15 residues. J gave up 2 bases and V 4 bases, and 5 bases lay outside the gene matches. Germline loops: CDR1 SGHRS, CDR2 YFSETQ. CDR3 protein: CASSRGLAAQETQYF. For the CDR3, the DNA is TGCGCCAGCAGCCGTGGACTAGCGGCTCAAGAGACCCAGTACTTC.

V is TRBV10-2 and J is TRBJ2-3; 7 bases agree with TRBD2. CDR1 is WSHSY and CDR2 is SAAADI in the germline V gene. J lost 9 bases, V lost 1 base, and 1 base had no gene match. The CDR3 has 12 residues. CDR3 region: CASSELGGTQYF. CDR3 DNA: TGCGCCAGCAGTGAGTTGGGGGGGACGCAGTATTTT.

This CDR3 reads CASSLLSTGELFF. The DNA for the CDR3 is TGTGCCAGCAGCTTACTTTCGACCGGGGAGCTGTTTTTT. This chain uses TRBV11-3 with TRBJ2-2; no clear D gene. The CDR3 length is 13 residues. Trimming took 2 bases from V and 5 from J, leaving 6 bases between them. Per germline, CDR1 SGHNT and CDR2 YENEEA.

The chain combines TRBV4-1 with TRBJ1-2, with a tentative D call TRBD1 (6 bases). The CDR3 has 14 amino acids. Germline-derived CDR1 and CDR2 are MGHRA and YSYEKL. Trimming took off 0 bases at V and 8 bases at J, with 13 bases between the two ends. DNA for the CDR3: TGCGCCAGCAGCCAAGAGGGCAGGGGCCGAGGCTACACCTTC. Its translation: CASSQEGRGRGYTF.

The gene calls are TRBV7-6 and TRBJ1-3, with 8 nucleotides matching TRBD1. After removal of 3 bases from V and 4 bases from J, the junction contained 14 bases not matched to a gene. This CDR3 region has 18 residues. From germline, CDR1 is SGHVS and CDR2 FNYEAQ. The DNA of the CDR3 is TGTGCCAGCAGCTTCGAGCAGGGGGCGAAACTTAGAGGAAACACCATATATTTT. The encoded protein is CASSFEQGAKLRGNTIYF.

V is TRBV11-1 and J is TRBJ2-7, with TRBD1 identical over 11 bases. The CDR3 sequence is 16 residues long. Germline V CDR1 and CDR2: SGHAT, FQDESV (reference sequence). V gave up 0 bases and J gave up 4 bases; unmatched junction bases: 5. The CDR3 DNA reads TGTGCCAGCAGCTTAGCCGGGACAGGGGGTTTTTACGAGCAGTACTTC. Its protein is CASSLAGTGGFYEQYF.

The V and J genes are TRBV21-1 and TRBJ2-3; the DNA was not compared with TRBD2, the D call given in the table. TRBV21-1 is given as a pseudogene. CDR3 length: 17 residues. The CDR3 DNA follows: TGTGCCAGCAGCAAAGCTCAGAACTACGATAGCACAGATACGCAGTATTTT. Amino acids: CASSKAQNYDSTDTQYF.

The chain employs TRBV5-1 and TRBJ2-7; 8 bases line up with TRBD1. CDR1 and CDR2 (germline): SGHRS, YFSETQ. Germline trimming cut 4 bases from V and 4 bases from J; bases unmatched to any gene: 10. This CDR3 spans 15 amino acids. The CDR3 here is CASSMGDRGAYEQYF. The CDR3 bases are TGCGCCAGCAGCATGGGTGACAGGGGAGCATACGAGCAGTACTTC.

The V gene is TRBV28, the J gene TRBJ2-1, with TRBD2 matching 9 bases. Germline CDR1 MDHEN, CDR2 SYDVKM. J gave up 3 bases and V 3 bases, and 12 bases lay outside the gene matches. The CDR3 runs to 18 residues. In nucleotides, the CDR3 is TGTGCCAGCAGTTTTACAGGGAAATTACTAGCGGGCTACAATGAGCAGTTCTTC. Encoded protein: CASSFTGKLLAGYNEQFF.

This clone has just one count. The identical CDR3 is also encoded by other nucleotide sequences in the sample. The chain combines TRBV2 with TRBJ2-1, with a possible D match to TRBD2 (5 bases). The length of the CDR3 is 13 residues. CDR1 is SNHLY, CDR2 FYNNEI, per germline. V shed 8 bases and J shed 4 bases, with 12 bases lying between them. The DNA for the CDR3 is TGTGCCAGCTCCGACTACCTTTACAATGAGCAGTTCTTC. It codes for CASSDYLYNEQFF.

There are a few counts of this clone. The gene calls are TRBV15 and TRBJ2-5; maybe TRBD2 (6 bases). The V gene's germline CDR1 is LNHNV and CDR2 YYDKDF (reference sequence). V lost 1 base to trimming and J lost 4 bases, with 10 bases between them. The CDR3 has 14 residues. The CDR3 bases are TGTGCCACCAGCAGAGGGGACTTCGGAGAGACCCAGTACTTC. Protein product: CATSRGDFGETQYF.

The V and J genes are TRBV7-3 and TRBJ1-5; D is undetermined. V lost 2 bases to trimming and J lost 3 bases, with 11 bases between them. This CDR3 is built from 15 residues. In germline, CDR1 is SGHTA, CDR2 FQGTGA. The CDR3 protein is CASSLGEGHNQPQHF. The CDR3 region has the DNA TGTGCCAGCAGCTTAGGAGAGGGTCACAATCAGCCCCAGCATTTT.

This rearrangement joins TRBV19 to TRBJ2-2; tentatively, D is TRBD1 (6 bases). The CDR3 sequence is 16 residues long. Germline V lookup: CDR1 LNHDA, CDR2 SQIVND (reference sequence). Deletions cut 3 bases from V and 4 bases from J, with 15 bases between. The CDR3 spells CASSISGNRVTGELFF. CDR3 nucleotide sequence: TGTGCCAGTAGTATCTCGGGAAACAGGGTCACCGGGGAGCTGTTTTTT.

This clone appeared a few times. The CDR3 sequence: CASSRGQVYSYEQYF. CDR3 coding DNA: TGTGCCAGCAGTCGAGGACAGGTTTACTCCTACGAGCAGTACTTC. V gene TRBV6-1 combines with J gene TRBJ2-7, with 7 bases aligning to TRBD1. V was clipped by 5 bases and J by 0 bases; unmatched bases: 7. From germline, CDR1 is MNHNS and CDR2 SASEGT. The CDR3 extends over 15 amino acids.

The chain is built from TRBV7-9 and TRBJ1-1; D is uncertain. From germline, CDR1 is SEHNR and CDR2 FQNEAQ (reference sequence). V was pared by 6 bases and J by 1 base, with 15 bases between. The CDR3 covers 15 residues. CDR3 residues: CASSFGTAQNTEAFF. CDR3 nucleotides: TGTGCCAGCAGTTTTGGTACAGCCCAGAACACTGAAGCTTTCTTT.

The rearrangement joins TRBV7-3 to TRBJ1-1; D not resolved. Trimming removed 5 bases at V and 1 base at J, with 8 bases between. In germline, CDR1 is SGHTA, CDR2 FQGTGA. The CDR3 length is 13 residues. The CDR3 region has the DNA TGTGCCAGCAGCACTCAGGAGAACACTGAAGCTTTCTTT. Protein sequence: CASSTQENTEAFF.

The sample holds one count of this clone. This chain joins TRBV2 and TRBJ2-4, with 12 bases fitting TRBD1. The germline gives CDR1 SNHLY, CDR2 FYNNEI. The J segment lost 6 bases and the V segment lost 4 bases, leaving 1 base of the junction unmatched. The length of the CDR3 is 14 residues. The CDR3, as DNA: TGTGCCAGCAGTGGGGACAGGGGGCCAAACATTCAGTACTTC. It specifies CASSGDRGPNIQYF.

This clone was counted a single time. J is TRBJ2-1 and V is TRBV9, with D possibly TRBD2 on 6 matching bases. CDR3 length equals 13 residues. The V gene lost 0 bases and the J gene lost 8 bases, with 9 bases spanning the gap. CDR1 and CDR2 (germline): SGDLS, YYNGEE. The CDR3, as DNA: TGTGCCAGCAGCGTAGAACTAGCCTATGAGCAGTTCTTC. Amino acid sequence: CASSVELAYEQFF.

The V gene is TRBV29-1, the J gene TRBJ1-1; 9 positions agree with TRBD1. With 6 bases clipped from V and 7 bases from J, the junction kept 6 bases outside the gene matches. The germline gives CDR1 SQVTM, CDR2 ANQGSEA. The CDR3 has 12 residues. CDR3 sequence: CSVWDRVGEAFF. CDR3 DNA sequence: TGCAGCGTCTGGGACAGGGTGGGTGAAGCTTTCTTT.